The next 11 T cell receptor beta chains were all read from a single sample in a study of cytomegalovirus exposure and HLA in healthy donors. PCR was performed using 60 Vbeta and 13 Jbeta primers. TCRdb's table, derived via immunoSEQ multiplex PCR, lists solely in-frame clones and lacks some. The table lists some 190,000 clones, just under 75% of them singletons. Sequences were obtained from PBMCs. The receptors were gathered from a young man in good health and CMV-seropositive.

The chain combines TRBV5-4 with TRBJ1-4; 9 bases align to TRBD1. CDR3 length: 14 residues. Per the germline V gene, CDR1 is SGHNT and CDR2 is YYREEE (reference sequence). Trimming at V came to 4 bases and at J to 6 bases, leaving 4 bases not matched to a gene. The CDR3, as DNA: TGTGCCAGCAGCCAGAGACAGGGGGATGAAAAACTGTTTTTT. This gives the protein CASSQRQGDEKLFF.

The CDR3 bases are TGTGCCAGCAGTTTAGGGGTGGGAGGTGTTCGATATGGCTACACCTTC. The encoded protein is CASSLGVGGVRYGYTF. The V gene is TRBV28, the J gene TRBJ1-2, with D unresolved. Germline CDR1 is MDHEN and CDR2 is SYDVKM. The CDR3 is 16 residues long. V gave up 2 bases and J gave up 5 bases, with 18 bases separating them.

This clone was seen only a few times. As DNA, the CDR3 is TGTGCCAGCAGCACTTTAGGGGGACAAGCAGATACGCAGTATTTT. Amino acid sequence: CASSTLGGQADTQYF. The chain employs TRBV27 and TRBJ2-3; D might be TRBD1 (6 bases). This CDR3 is built from 15 residues. CDR1 MNHEY and CDR2 SMNVEV come from the germline V gene (reference sequence). The V gene lost 6 bases and the J gene lost 4 bases, with 17 bases spanning the gap.

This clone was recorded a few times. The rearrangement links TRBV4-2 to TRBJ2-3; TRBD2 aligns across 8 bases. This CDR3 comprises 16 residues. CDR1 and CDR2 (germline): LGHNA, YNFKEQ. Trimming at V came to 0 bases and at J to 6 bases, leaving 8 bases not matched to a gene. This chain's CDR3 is CASSQEAGGGIDTQYF. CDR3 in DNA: TGTGCCAGCAGCCAAGAGGCGGGGGGTGGTATCGATACGCAGTATTTT.

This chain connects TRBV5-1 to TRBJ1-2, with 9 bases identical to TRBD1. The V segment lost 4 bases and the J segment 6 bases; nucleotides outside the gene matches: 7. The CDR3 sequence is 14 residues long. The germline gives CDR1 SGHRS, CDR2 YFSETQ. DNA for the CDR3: TGCGCCAGCAGCGCCGGGACAGGGAAAGATGGCTACACCTTC. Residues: CASSAGTGKDGYTF.

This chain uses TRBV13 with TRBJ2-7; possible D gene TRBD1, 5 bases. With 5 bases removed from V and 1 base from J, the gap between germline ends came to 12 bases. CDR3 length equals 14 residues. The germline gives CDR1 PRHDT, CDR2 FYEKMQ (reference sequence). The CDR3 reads CASSHSQGSYEQYF. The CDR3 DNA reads TGTGCCAGCAGCCATAGCCAGGGTTCCTACGAGCAGTACTTC.

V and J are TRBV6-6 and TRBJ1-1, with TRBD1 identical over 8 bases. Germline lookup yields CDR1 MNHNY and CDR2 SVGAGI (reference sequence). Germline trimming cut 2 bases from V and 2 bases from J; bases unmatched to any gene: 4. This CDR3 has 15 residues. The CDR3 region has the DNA TGTGCCAGCAGTTACGGTCAGGGGGCAAACACTGAAGCTTTCTTT. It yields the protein CASSYGQGANTEAFF.

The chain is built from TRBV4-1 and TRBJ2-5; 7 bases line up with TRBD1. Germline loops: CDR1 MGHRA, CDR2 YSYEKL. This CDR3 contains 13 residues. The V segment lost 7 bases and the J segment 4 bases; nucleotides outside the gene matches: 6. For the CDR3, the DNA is TGCGCCAGCAAGCCCACAGGGGCAGAGACCCAGTACTTC. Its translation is CASKPTGAETQYF.

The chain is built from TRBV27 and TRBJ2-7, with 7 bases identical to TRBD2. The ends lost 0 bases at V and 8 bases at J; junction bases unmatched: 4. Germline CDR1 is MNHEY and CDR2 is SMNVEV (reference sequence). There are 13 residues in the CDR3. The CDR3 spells CASSLSHGGKQYF. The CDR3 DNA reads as TGTGCCAGCAGTTTATCTCACGGGGGGAAGCAGTACTTC.

The CDR3 here is CASRLTGNYGYTF. The CDR3 coding sequence is TGTGCCAGCAGGCTCACAGGGAACTATGGCTACACCTTC. The genes are TRBV5-6 and TRBJ1-2, with D possibly matching TRBD1 (6 bases). The CDR3 is made up of 13 amino acids. Trimming stripped 5 bases from V and 2 bases from J, with 10 bases between. Germline-derived CDR1 and CDR2 are SGHDT and YYEEEE.

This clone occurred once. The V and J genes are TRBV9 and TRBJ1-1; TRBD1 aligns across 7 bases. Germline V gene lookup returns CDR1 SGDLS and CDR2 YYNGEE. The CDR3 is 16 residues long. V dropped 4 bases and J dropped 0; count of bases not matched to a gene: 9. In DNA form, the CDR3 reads TGTGCCAGCAGCCCCCGACAGGGTCCGCTGAACACTGAAGCTTTCTTT. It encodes CASSPRQGPLNTEAFF.